One sample yielded the 32 T cell receptor beta chains listed below, sequenced in a study of blood T cell repertoires in COVID-19. This table comes from immunoSEQ multiplex PCR, and its TCRdb copy is limited to in-frame clones, with some not included. The sample contains over 150,000 clones, more than 75% of which appear only once. Sequenced: peripheral blood. The receptors here all came from a man over 45 who had recovered from COVID-19.

The chain links TRBV24-1 to TRBJ2-3, with 8 bases lining up with TRBD1. The J segment lost 2 bases and the V segment lost 5 bases, leaving 11 bases of the junction unmatched. In germline, CDR1 is KGHDR, CDR2 SFDVKD. CDR3 length equals 17 residues. CDR3 DNA: TGTGCCACCAGTGGGGGGCAGGGGGCCGTCTTCACAGATACGCAGTATTTT. It specifies CATSGGQGAVFTDTQYF.

The chain couples TRBV7-3 to TRBJ1-2; 7 bases agree with TRBD1. J gave up 8 bases and V 2 bases, and 5 bases lay outside the gene matches. The CDR3 spans 13 residues. Germline V gene lookup returns CDR1 SGHTA and CDR2 FQGTGA. This CDR3 is CASSLGTERGYTF. The CDR3 bases are TGTGCCAGCAGCTTAGGGACAGAGCGAGGCTACACCTTC.

The chain employs TRBV7-2 and TRBJ2-7; no firm D call. V dropped 3 bases and J dropped 7 bases, with 16 bases sitting between them. Germline V gene lookup returns CDR1 SGHTA and CDR2 FQGNSA. The CDR3 is 14 amino acids. CDR3 loop: CASSLIHREREQYF. In nucleotides, the CDR3 is TGTGCCAGCAGCTTGATTCACCGTGAGAGAGAGCAGTACTTC.

V is TRBV11-2 and J is TRBJ1-6; TRBD1 matches 7 bases. Unmatched junction bases numbered 6, after V lost 0 bases and J lost 7 bases. Germline values: CDR1 SGHAT, CDR2 FQNNGV. CDR3 length: 16 residues. DNA of the CDR3: TGTGCCAGCAGCTTAGATCAGAACAGGGGCAATTCACCCCTCCACTTT. This translates into CASSLDQNRGNSPLHF.

The chain carries TRBV11-2 and TRBJ2-6; 7 bases agree with TRBD1. Germline V gives CDR1 SGHAT, CDR2 FQNNGV. The CDR3 is made up of 19 amino acids. J gave up 0 bases and V 3 bases, and 11 bases lay outside the gene matches. The CDR3 DNA reads as TGTGCCAGCAGCTTTCTCACCGGGACAGTTGGCTCTGGGGCCAACGTCCTGACTTTC. It translates to CASSFLTGTVGSGANVLTF.

The CDR3 reads CASSRQGPYEQYF. The CDR3 DNA sequence: TGTGCCAGCAGTCGGCAGGGTCCCTACGAGCAGTACTTC. This chain links TRBV6-2 or TRBV6-3 with TRBJ2-7; D may be TRBD1 (5 bases). CDR1 MNHEY and CDR2 SVGEGT come from the germline V gene. V was trimmed by 5 bases and J by 2 bases, leaving 10 bases between them. This CDR3 has 13 residues.

The chain links TRBV14 to TRBJ1-1, with D unresolved. V dropped 1 base and J dropped 0 bases, with 9 bases sitting between them. Germline-derived CDR1 and CDR2 are SGHDN and FVKESK. The CDR3 loop spans 15 amino acids. This CDR3 reads CASSQVAGLNTEAFF. The CDR3 DNA sequence: TGTGCCAGCAGCCAAGTAGCGGGGTTGAACACTGAAGCTTTCTTT.

V gene TRBV24-1 combines with J gene TRBJ2-1; D gene uncertain. This CDR3 region has 15 residues. Germline CDR1 KGHDR, CDR2 SFDVKD. V gave up 2 bases and J gave up 4 bases, with 11 bases separating them. The CDR3 spells CATSDSLDIYNEQFF. The CDR3 region has the DNA TGTGCCACCAGTGATTCCCTCGACATTTACAATGAGCAGTTCTTC.

This chain uses TRBV5-1 with TRBJ2-6, with 8 positions matching TRBD2. This CDR3 is built from 17 residues. The V gene's germline CDR1 is SGHRS and CDR2 YFSETQ. The V gene end was trimmed by 4 bases and the J gene end by 0 bases; junction bases not matched to a gene: 6. CDR3 sequence: CASSRSSGSSGANVLTF. The CDR3 DNA reads TGCGCCAGCAGCAGGTCGAGCGGGAGCTCTGGGGCCAACGTCCTGACTTTC.

The rearrangement joins TRBV15 to TRBJ2-4; 15 bases are a match to TRBD2. J gave up 9 bases and V 5 bases, and 8 bases lay outside the gene matches. Germline CDR1 is LNHNV and CDR2 is YYDKDF (reference sequence). The CDR3 loop spans 16 amino acids. As DNA, the CDR3 is TGTGCCACCAGCCCGGGACTAGCGGGGGGCGGTTTCATTCAGTACTTC. Amino acid sequence: CATSPGLAGGGFIQYF.

The gene calls are TRBV27 and TRBJ1-4; D is perhaps TRBD1 (5 bases). The ends were cut back, 0 bases at V and 5 bases at J, with 10 bases in the middle. Per germline, CDR1 MNHEY and CDR2 SMNVEV (reference sequence). The CDR3 runs 15 residues. Written as DNA, the CDR3 is TGTGCCAGCAGTTTATCCGGGGGGGGGAATGAAAAACTGTTTTTT. The encoded protein is CASSLSGGGNEKLFF.

The genes are TRBV27 and TRBJ2-1; 9 bases align to TRBD2. This CDR3 contains 13 residues. Trimming took 6 bases from V and 8 from J; bases not matched to a gene: 5. Germline values: CDR1 MNHEY, CDR2 SMNVEV (reference sequence). CDR3 amino acids: CASRVSGRYEQFF. The CDR3 DNA is TGTGCCAGCAGGGTTAGCGGGAGATATGAGCAGTTCTTC.

This sequence joins TRBV21-1 and TRBJ1-4; TRBD1 is taken as the D call from the table, unchecked against the DNA. TRBV21-1 is a pseudogene locus. The CDR3 loop spans 14 amino acids. The CDR3 DNA reads as TGTGCCAGCAGCAACCAGGGGGCATGGGAAAAACTGTTTTTT. It translates to CASSNQGAWEKLFF.

The chain employs TRBV4-3 and TRBJ1-2; maybe TRBD1 (6 bases). V dropped 0 bases and J dropped 3 bases, with 11 bases sitting between them. Germline loops: CDR1 LGHNA, CDR2 YSLEER. CDR3 size: 15 residues. The CDR3 protein is CASSQDGGADYGYTF. The CDR3 DNA reads as TGCGCCAGCAGCCAAGATGGGGGGGCTGACTATGGCTACACCTTC.

V gene TRBV19 combines with J gene TRBJ2-6; possible D gene TRBD1, 6 bases. The V gene lost 5 bases and the J gene lost 2 bases, with 22 bases spanning the gap. The CDR3 contains 19 residues. Germline assignment: CDR1 LNHDA and CDR2 SQIVND (reference sequence). CDR3 region: CASSPHGGRHSAGANVLTF. CDR3 nucleotide sequence: TGTGCCAGTAGTCCTCATGGGGGCAGGCACTCGGCTGGGGCCAACGTCCTGACTTTC.

J is TRBJ2-6 and V is TRBV5-1, with 11 bases fitting TRBD1. Looked up from germline, CDR1 is SGHRS and CDR2 is YFSETQ. This CDR3 has 17 amino acids. V was clipped by 3 bases and J by 1 base; unmatched bases: 3. In nucleotides, the CDR3 is TGCGCCAGCAGCTGGACAGGGGGCGCATCTGGGGCCAACGTCCTGACTTTC. Translating it yields CASSWTGGASGANVLTF.

The chain links TRBV5-8 to TRBJ2-7; D is uncertain. Germline lookup yields CDR1 SGHTS and CDR2 YDEGEE. The ends were cut back, 7 bases at V and 7 bases at J, with 18 bases in the middle. CDR3 size: 13 residues. The CDR3 coding sequence is TGTGCCAGCGGGCCGGAAGCCTCCCGAGAGCAGTACTTC. Its translation is CASGPEASREQYF.

This clone occurred a few times. This chain joins TRBV19 and TRBJ1-4, with D possibly TRBD1 on 5 matching bases. The CDR3 has 17 residues. The V end was cut by 3 bases, the J end by 1 base, with 15 bases between. The germline CDR1 and CDR2 sequences are LNHDA and SQIVND (reference sequence). CDR3 nucleotides: TGTGCCAGTAGTATTCGGTCAGGGCGCGGAACTAATGAAAAACTGTTTTTT. Its translation is CASSIRSGRGTNEKLFF.

The chain recombines TRBV4-3 with TRBJ2-5; the match to TRBD2 covers 9 bases. The CDR3 loop spans 16 amino acids. Germline V gene sequence: CDR1 LGHNA, CDR2 YSLEER. J lost 7 bases, V lost 1 base, and 10 bases had no gene match. The CDR3 region has the DNA TGCGCCAGCAGCCAAGTCGGTAGCGGGGGACCGGTGACCCAGTACTTC. Protein: CASSQVGSGGPVTQYF.

The chain employs TRBV5-4 and TRBJ1-1; D perhaps matches TRBD1 (6 bases). V shed 4 bases and J shed 3 bases, with 16 bases lying between them. The germline V gene encodes CDR1 SGHNT and CDR2 YYREEE (reference sequence). The CDR3 runs to 15 residues. The DNA of the CDR3 is TGTGCCAGCAGCCCAAGGAACAGGGTTGACACTGAAGCTTTCTTT. Residues: CASSPRNRVDTEAFF.

The chain joins TRBV27 to TRBJ2-7, with 9 bases lining up with TRBD1. The ends lost 5 bases at V and 3 bases at J; junction bases unmatched: 8. The CDR3 covers 15 residues. Germline CDR1 reads MNHEY; CDR2 reads SMNVEV (reference sequence). The CDR3 bases are TGTGCCAGCAGTGCCGGGACAGGGCGAGACTACGAGCAGTACTTC. Residues: CASSAGTGRDYEQYF.

The chain couples TRBV7-2 to TRBJ2-7; 11 bases align to TRBD2. Trimming cost V 5 bases and J 6 bases; bases outside gene matches: 12. Germline lookup yields CDR1 SGHTA and CDR2 FQGNSA. CDR3 length: 16 amino acids. The CDR3 reads CASSGRLAGGPREQYF. CDR3 coding DNA: TGTGCCAGCAGCGGCAGGCTAGCGGGGGGACCTCGCGAGCAGTACTTC.

The genes are TRBV27 and TRBJ1-5, with D uncertain. V dropped 3 bases and J dropped 5 bases, with 11 bases sitting between them. The CDR3 is 14 amino acids. Germline lookup yields CDR1 MNHEY and CDR2 SMNVEV (reference sequence). The CDR3 here is CASSLRNSDQPQHF. The CDR3 DNA sequence: TGTGCCAGCAGTTTGCGGAATTCAGATCAGCCCCAGCATTTT.

The V gene is TRBV5-1, the J gene TRBJ2-3; the match to TRBD2 covers 8 bases. With 3 bases clipped from V and 4 bases from J, the junction kept 4 bases outside the gene matches. Germline V gene sequence: CDR1 SGHRS, CDR2 YFSETQ. The CDR3 runs to 14 residues. CDR3 coding DNA: TGCGCCAGCAGCTCTCCCGGGGGGGCAGATACGCAGTATTTT. Translated, it gives CASSSPGGADTQYF. The variable domain in full, completed from reference TRBV5-1 and TRBJ2-3, reads KAGVTQTPRYLIKTRGQQVTLSCSPISGHRSVSWYQQTPGQGLQFLFEYFSETQRNKGNFPGRFSGRQFSNSRSEMNVSTLELGDSALYLCASSSPGGADTQYFGPGTRLTVL.

The rearrangement links TRBV18 to TRBJ2-3; TRBD1 matches 7 bases. This CDR3 is built from 16 residues. With V trimmed by 1 base and J by 2 bases, 6 bases remained unmatched. Germline V CDR1 and CDR2: KGHSH, LQKENI. The CDR3, as DNA: TGTGCCAGCTCACCACTACAAGGGGGCTACACAGATACGCAGTATTTT. It translates to CASSPLQGGYTDTQYF.

The chain couples TRBV7-9 to TRBJ2-5; 8 bases are a match to TRBD1. Germline V gene lookup returns CDR1 SEHNR and CDR2 FQNEAQ (reference sequence). CDR3 length equals 13 residues. Losses at the gene ends were 4 bases for V and 6 bases for J; bases not matched to a gene: 4. CDR3 sequence: CASSSGTGKTQYF. The CDR3 DNA is TGTGCCAGCAGCTCCGGGACAGGAAAGACCCAGTACTTC.

V gene TRBV7-6 combines with J gene TRBJ1-6, with D possibly TRBD1 on 6 matching bases. Trimming left V 3 bases short and J 5 bases short, with 20 bases between. The CDR3 consists of 18 residues. Germline CDR1 and CDR2: SGHVS and FNYEAQ. The CDR3 spells CASSFRTVTGLNNSPLHF. The DNA of the CDR3 is TGTGCCAGCAGCTTCAGGACGGTTACAGGGCTCAATAATTCACCCCTCCACTTT.

The chain is built from TRBV21-1 and TRBJ1-1; the table calls TRBD1, which could not be checked here. TRBV21-1 is given as a pseudogene. The CDR3 runs 18 residues. CDR3 DNA: TGTGCCAGCAGCGTTGGACAGGGGGGGAACCATCCTTTAACTGAAGCTTTCTTT. Its protein is CASSVGQGGNHPLTEAFF.

This clone was seen more than once but under ten times. The CDR3 spells CASSSPATGGRGSPLHF. The CDR3 DNA follows: TGTGCCAGCAGTTCCCCCGCGACAGGGGGCCGAGGTTCACCCCTCCACTTT. V usage is TRBV7-2 and J usage is TRBJ1-6, with TRBD1 matching over 10 bases. This CDR3 contains 17 residues. J lost 9 bases, V lost 6 bases, and 14 bases had no gene match. Germline lookup yields CDR1 SGHTA and CDR2 FQGNSA.

The V gene is TRBV27, the J gene TRBJ1-4; D remains ambiguous. The CDR3 extends over 13 amino acids. Germline CDR1 is MNHEY and CDR2 is SMNVEV (reference sequence). V was shortened by 4 bases and J by 5 bases, with 8 bases between the two germline ends. CDR3: CASSSDWNEKLFF. The DNA of the CDR3 is TGTGCCAGCAGTTCCGACTGGAATGAAAAACTGTTTTTT.

J is TRBJ2-1 and V is TRBV5-8, with 9 bases matching TRBD1. CDR1 and CDR2 (germline): SGHTS, YDEGEE. The CDR3 length is 17 residues. The V segment lost 1 base and the J segment 8 bases; nucleotides outside the gene matches: 13. The CDR3 is CASSLHGTGRLVDEQFF. CDR3 DNA: TGTGCCAGCAGCTTGCATGGGACAGGGAGATTGGTCGATGAGCAGTTCTTC.

V and J are TRBV28 and TRBJ1-5, with D tentatively TRBD1 (6 bases). Germline V gene data show CDR1 as MDHEN and CDR2 as SYDVKM. The CDR3 is 15 residues long. The V end was cut by 3 bases, the J end by 2 bases, with 11 bases between. CDR3 loop: CASSFPRGGNQPQHF. CDR3 sequence (DNA): TGTGCCAGCAGTTTCCCCAGGGGAGGCAATCAGCCCCAGCATTTT.